This TCR beta chain was sequenced during a study of human T cells and chemical hapten exposure (dated by TCRdb to the early 2020s). For context, the study as a whole: For sensitization, 2% DPC in acetone was applied to a 2 cm by 2 cm area of upper inner arm skin. Weekly therapeutic DPC doses were additionally applied to the scalp of patients throughout the roughly 25-week study period. Patch tests used Finn chambers with 0.01% DPC on the upper back, scored after 6 days by International Contact Dermatitis Research Group standards. Most of the patients in the cohort were female, and the cohort covered alopecia areata with under or over 50% scalp involvement, alopecia totalis and alopecia universalis. The libraries were sequenced as a pool, and the TCR yield per sample differed mostly because of small variations in library volumes within the pool. This study followed changes in the peripheral blood TCR repertoire in vivo during primary and secondary sensitization of alopecia patients to the hapten diphenylcyclopropenone (DPC). Blood samples were taken from patients before sensitization (week 0) and then at 2, 6 and about 24 weeks after DPC sensitization. Approximately 28 alopecia patients provided blood for TCR sequencing at one to four time points (pre-sensitization, 2, 6 and 24 weeks).

Taken with the paper, the label for time point translates to: patch test 2, 6 weeks after DPC sensitization. The treatment or condition label on this specimen signifies: therapeutic diphenylcyclopropenone sensitization with weekly scalp DPC. At each patch-test visit, blood was drawn before the patch test was applied. To be eligible, patients had to be aged 18 to 70, diagnosed with alopecia and judged suitable for DPC therapy, while pregnant patients were excluded. Total RNA was isolated from unfractionated whole blood collected in Tempus Blood RNA tubes. Overall results and qualifications from the work: Compared with pre-sensitization or healthy control sets, expanded TCRs formed significantly more large CDR3 similarity clusters, which is consistent with antigen-driven responses. After repeated subsampling, the strength of the expansion versus patch-test correlation and the threshold at which it became significant changed. Patch test score correlated positively with the number of PT1 expanded TCRs, reaching significance at thresholds 8, 16 and 32 but not at 4. The number of TCRs above 1 in 1000 frequency did not change with DPC sensitization; there was no evidence of global repertoire structure alterations. Alopecia, a presumed autoimmune disease, was present in all patients, so the immune response of the patients might differ from that of healthy individuals.

The library came from RACE. Reads for this sample came from a NextSeq 500. During library preparation, unique molecular identifiers were attached to individual cDNA molecules so that TCRs could be counted quantitatively and reproducibly. Both TCR alpha and TCR beta chains were sequenced from each blood RNA sample. Per the source publication's procedure: Samples had a median of around 92,000 TCRs, with a range from about 23,224 to 750,000. V, J and CDR3 annotation of the TCR reads was performed with the Decombinator software suite. To make PS versus PT1 abundance plots, every sample was subsampled to the same number of TCRs (28,000). Expanded TCRs were defined as absent before sensitization and observed at least eight times at the 2-week time point. TCRdb passed the public sequencing reads through fastp at Q25 and MiXCR, retaining productive beta sequences. When rows share a CDR3 protein, they turn into one entry using the most common DNA and genes. TCRdb, rather than the study authors, made the V and J calls. Within this sample are approximately 350,000 distinct CDR3 sequences, with 6% to 7% of them counted one time only. The biggest ten clones account for roughly 5.4% of the sample.

The CDR1 and CDR2 encoded by the germline V gene are MDHEN and SYDVKM. V gives up 8 bases and J gives up 0 bases, and the segment between their germline ends measures 11 bases. The cysteine opens and the phenylalanine closes a CDR3 of 14 amino acids. Just the 42-base CDR3 DNA is kept, in frame starting at base 1. This clonotype was picked up many times. No cognate antigen has been identified for it. Within one base of it there is no much larger clone, and no base qualities were kept. The sequencing used whole blood, collected in connection with sensitization to the hapten diphenylcyclopropenone (DPC). This chain joins TRBV28 to TRBJ2-1; possibly the D gene is TRBD1, per 6 matching bases. The receptor comes from a woman aged 18-29 years with alopecia areata. Some clones in this sample may be carry-over from other donors' samples. The bases are TGTGCCAGCCTAGGACAGAGCTCCTACAATGAGCAGTTCTTC. Translated, this gives CASLGQSSYNEQFF. The reference TRBV28 and TRBJ2-1 proteins fill in what lies around the CDR3, so the full variable domain reads DVKVTQSSRYLVKRTGEKVFLECVQDMDHENMFWYRQDPGLGLRLIYFSYDVKMKEKGDIPEGYSVSREKKERFSLILESASTNQTSMYLCASLGQSSYNEQFFGPGTRLTVL.